This T cell receptor (beta chain) stems from a study of cytomegalovirus exposure and HLA in healthy donors. 60 Vbeta and 13 Jbeta primers were used in PCR. TCRdb's table, derived via immunoSEQ multiplex PCR, lists solely in-frame clones and lacks some. This repertoire shows 200,000 to 250,000 clones, approximately 80% found once; its top ten account for less than 4.5%. The study's findings and limits: In a later analysis, TCR beta V- and J-gene trimming showed a link to a missense DCLRE1C variant.

Remarks on this clone: What it binds is unknown.

Per the germline V gene, CDR1 is SGHNT and CDR2 is YYREEE (reference sequence). The CDR3 runs 12 residues. Trimming pared 3 bases from V and 8 bases from J, leaving 11 bases between. The source of this sequence is a male donor in good health and CMV-seronegative. The rearrangement joins TRBV5-4 to TRBJ1-1; no clear D. The sample comprised PBMCs. CDR3 region: CASSWWGGEAFF. The CDR3 DNA reads as TGTGCCAGCAGCTGGTGGGGAGGGGAAGCTTTCTTT.